The 5 T cell receptor beta chains presented below share a single source sample, sequenced in a study of patients and donors after allogeneic stem cell transplantation. In TCRdb, the RT-PCR reads were re-called with MiXCR into one record per CDR3 protein. This table has fewer than 200,000 distinct CDR3 sequences, about 29% appearing once. Material for sequencing was blood, either unsorted or a sorted T cell fraction (not recorded which). These receptors were collected from a human donor who was either an allogeneic HSCT recipient or a stem cell or donor lymphocyte infusion donor (not recorded which). It is not recorded whose cells these are; they may come from a transplant donor.

The table lists this clonotype with many counts. This chain joins TRBV12-3 or TRBV12-4 and TRBJ1-5, with D tentatively TRBD1 (5 bases). This CDR3 region has 14 residues. Trimming removed 7 bases from V and 10 bases from J, with 20 bases in between. CDR3 loop: CASTPGTARGPQHF. DNA for the CDR3: TGTGCCAGCACCCCAGGGACGGCGCGGGGACCCCAGCATTTT.

There are a few counts of this clonotype. The chain employs TRBV29-1 and TRBJ2-7, with 11 bases fitting TRBD2. Germline assignment: CDR1 SQVTM and CDR2 ANQGSEA. The CDR3 is 14 amino acids. The V segment lost 6 bases and the J segment 1 base; nucleotides outside the gene matches: 5. The CDR3 protein is CSVYIAGGSYEQYF. CDR3 in DNA: TGCAGCGTCTACATAGCGGGAGGGTCCTACGAGCAGTACTTC.

This chain links TRBV20-1 with TRBJ2-1, with D perhaps matching TRBD2 (5 bases). From germline, CDR1 is DFQATT and CDR2 SNEGSKA (reference sequence). The ends were cut back, 0 bases at V and 4 bases at J, with 28 bases in the middle. The CDR3 is 20 residues long. CDR3 loop: CSARDIPTMDSSFNYNEQFF. DNA of the CDR3: TGCAGTGCTAGAGACATCCCGACTATGGACTCGTCCTTCAATTACAATGAGCAGTTCTTC.

This clonotype was seen only a few times. CDR3 nucleotides: TGTGCCAGCAGCCGGACTAGCGGTCTCAATGAGCAGTTCTTC. This translates into CASSRTSGLNEQFF. The chain couples TRBV7-9 to TRBJ2-1; 10 bases align to TRBD2. This CDR3 has 14 amino acids. V dropped 5 bases and J dropped 6; count of bases not matched to a gene: 4. Germline V CDR1 and CDR2: SEHNR, FQNEAQ (reference sequence).

As to this clonotype: Without the conserved terminal phenylalanine or tryptophan, this CDR3 likely stems from a read error. This chain uses TRBV9 with TRBJ1-6; D unresolved. Germline assignment: CDR1 SGDLS and CDR2 YYNGEE. There are 17 residues in the CDR3. V was shortened by 0 bases and J by 6 bases, with 16 bases between the two germline ends. The CDR3 loop is CASSVGAAQRRNSPLHL. CDR3 nucleotides: TGTGCCAGCAGCGTAGGGGCGGCTCAGCGTCGTAATTCACCCCTCCACTTG.